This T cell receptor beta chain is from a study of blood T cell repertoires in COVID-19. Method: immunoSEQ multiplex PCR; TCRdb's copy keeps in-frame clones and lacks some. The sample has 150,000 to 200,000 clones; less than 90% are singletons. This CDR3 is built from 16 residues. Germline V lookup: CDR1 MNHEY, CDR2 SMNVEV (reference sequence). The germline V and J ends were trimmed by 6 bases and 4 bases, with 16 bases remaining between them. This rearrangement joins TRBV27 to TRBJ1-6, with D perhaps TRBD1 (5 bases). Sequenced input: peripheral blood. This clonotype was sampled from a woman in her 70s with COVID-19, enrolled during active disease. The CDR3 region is CASSHDPTEYNSPLHF. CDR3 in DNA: TGTGCCAGCAGCCACGACCCGACAGAATATAATTCACCCCTCCACTTT.